This passage covers 13 T cell receptor beta chains from one sample sequenced in a study of blood T cells in healthy people across ages. Alongside a J-beta primer mix, a sample-barcoded 5' primer served in a second PCR lasting about 7 to 12 cycles. TCRdb ran MiXCR on the 5' RACE reads and lists one entry per CDR3 protein. The profile shows about 1.8 million distinct CDR3 sequences, about 50% of them singletons. Sequenced input: blood. The receptors here all came from a woman aged 40 to 50 in good health.

The V and J genes are TRBV4-3 and TRBJ2-2, with 8 positions matching TRBD2. J gave up 5 bases and V 6 bases, and 11 bases lay outside the gene matches. The germline gives CDR1 LGHNA, CDR2 YSLEER. The CDR3 extends over 16 amino acids. The CDR3 DNA sequence: TGCGCCAGCAGGCAAACGGGGACTAGGGGTACCGGGGAGCTGTTTTTT. It encodes CASRQTGTRGTGELFF.

The chain employs TRBV21-1 and TRBJ2-5; the DNA was not used to check the table's D call, TRBD1. TRBV21-1 is noted as a pseudogene. The CDR3 contains 17 residues. CDR3 DNA: TGTGCCAGCAGCAAAGGTTTGGAGAGGAGACAGCAAGAGACCCAGTACTTC. Residues: CASSKGLERRQQETQYF.

About this clonotype itself: A much larger clone differs by one base, so this may be a read error. This rearrangement joins TRBV7-9 to TRBJ2-5; 7 nucleotides line up with TRBD1. The J call is uncertain, as TRBJ2-7 better fits the DNA end. In germline, CDR1 is SEHNR, CDR2 FQNEAQ (reference sequence). The CDR3 is 15 amino acids. Here the CDR3 DNA reads TGTGCCAGCAGTTGGGACAGCCTAAATGCCTGCGAGCAGTACTTC. This codes for CASSWDSLNACEQYF.

The CDR3 DNA is TGTGCCAGCAGCTCCATGGACAGGGCGCCCGCTTACAATGAGCAGTTCTTC. Protein sequence: CASSSMDRAPAYNEQFF. This chain joins TRBV7-9 and TRBJ2-1; 8 positions agree with TRBD1. The CDR3 spans 17 residues. The V gene end was trimmed by 4 bases and the J gene end by 4 bases; junction bases not matched to a gene: 12. Looked up from germline, CDR1 is SEHNR and CDR2 is FQNEAQ (reference sequence).

The chain couples TRBV28 to TRBJ2-3, with D uncertain. This CDR3 has 16 residues. Germline V CDR1 and CDR2: MDHEN, SYDVKM. Trimming removed 1 base from V and 3 bases from J, with 14 bases in between. CDR3 protein: CASSLSGRSGTDTQYF. The DNA of the CDR3 is TGTGCCAGCAGTTTATCCGGGCGGTCAGGAACAGATACGCAGTATTTT. Looking up the rest from reference TRBV28 and TRBJ2-3 gives the full variable domain: DVKVTQSSRYLVKRTGEKVFLECVQDMDHENMFWYRQDPGLGLRLIYFSYDVKMKEKGDIPEGYSVSREKKERFSLILESASTNQTSMYLCASSLSGRSGTDTQYFGPGTRLTVL.

The chain has TRBV10-3 and TRBJ1-2, with a tentative D call TRBD1 (6 bases). The germline gives CDR1 ENHRY, CDR2 SYGVKD. Deletions cut 8 bases from V and 4 bases from J, with 14 bases between. The CDR3 has 13 residues. CDR3 sequence: CAIRQAVVYGYTF. The DNA for the CDR3 is TGTGCCATCCGACAGGCGGTCGTCTATGGCTACACCTTC.

This clonotype was found once. The chain has TRBV28 and TRBJ2-5; tentatively, D is TRBD2 (6 bases). Judging by the DNA end, TRBJ2-1 fits better; the J call may be wrong. The CDR3 sequence is 15 residues long. Germline V gene data show CDR1 as MDHEN and CDR2 as SYDVKM. The CDR3 spells CASSPIRGYQETQFF. For the CDR3, the DNA is TGTGCCAGCAGTCCAATCCGGGGGTACCAAGAGACCCAGTTCTTC.

This clonotype was observed a few times. The J gene is TRBJ1-2, the V gene TRBV10-3, with D possibly being TRBD1 (5 bases). Trimming left V 7 bases short and J 3 bases short, with 21 bases between. Germline values: CDR1 ENHRY, CDR2 SYGVKD. CDR3 length equals 16 residues. In DNA form, the CDR3 reads TGTGCCATCATTTCAGCAGGTCGGGGCCCAGACTATGGCTACACCTTC. Translating gives CAIISAGRGPDYGYTF.

The chain carries TRBV4-1 and TRBJ1-6; D unresolved. CDR3 length equals 15 residues. CDR1 and CDR2 from the germline V gene are MGHRA and YSYEKL. Trimming cost V 0 bases and J 10 bases, with 13 bases left between them. For the CDR3, the DNA is TGCGCCAGCAGCCAAGAGCGGGTCCTAGGGTCACCCCTCCACTTT. Translating gives CASSQERVLGSPLHF.

This rearrangement joins TRBV5-1 to TRBJ2-1; D perhaps matches TRBD2 (6 bases). The V end lost 3 bases, the J end lost 4 bases, and 14 bases lay between the germline ends. From germline, CDR1 is SGHRS and CDR2 YFSETQ. The CDR3 runs 15 residues. The CDR3 here is CASSSDWGVYNEQFF. As DNA, the CDR3 is TGCGCCAGCAGCTCGGACTGGGGGGTATACAATGAGCAGTTCTTC.

This chain links TRBV29-1 with TRBJ1-5; the D is unclear. V was shortened by 5 bases and J by 4 bases, with 15 bases between the two germline ends. CDR1 and CDR2 (germline): SQVTM, ANQGSEA. The CDR3 extends over 14 amino acids. The CDR3 DNA follows: TGCAGCGTTTCCGGAGACTGCCTAAATCAGCCCCAGCATTTT. Amino acids: CSVSGDCLNQPQHF.

This clonotype occurred a few times. V gene TRBV4-3 combines with J gene TRBJ2-5; D may be TRBD1 (7 bases). The CDR3 is 16 residues long. Germline V gene sequence: CDR1 LGHNA, CDR2 YSLEER. The V and J ends lost 4 bases and 5 bases respectively, with 20 bases between them. The CDR3 loop is CASSPSDRVGGETQYF. The CDR3 region has the DNA TGCGCCAGCAGCCCCTCTGACAGGGTTGGGGGGGAGACCCAGTACTTC.

Here the CDR3 DNA reads TGCAGTGCTAGAGATCGCGGCAGGGGTCTTCTGCGAAACATTCAGTACTTC. It codes for CSARDRGRGLLRNIQYF. V usage is TRBV20-1 and J usage is TRBJ2-7; possibly TRBD1 for D (6 bases). The better agreement between TRBJ2-4 and the DNA end casts doubt on the J call. The CDR3 sequence is 17 residues long. The germline V gene encodes CDR1 DFQATT and CDR2 SNEGSKA (reference sequence).